The 23 T cell receptor beta chains presented below share a single source sample, sequenced in a study of CD8 T cells in Susac syndrome. With random hexamers, reverse transcription was performed on about 0.45 to 1 ug of RNA. A single record per CDR3 protein comes from TCRdb applying MiXCR to the immunoSEQ multiplex PCR reads. The sample holds 90,000 to 110,000 distinct CDR3 sequences; 96% are singletons and the top ten take 0.096%. The specimen was CD4+ T cells from PBMCs. The receptors come from a human donor in good health.

The chain carries TRBV3-1 and TRBJ1-2; no reliable D call. CDR3 length equals 13 residues. Germline V gene lookup returns CDR1 LGHDT and CDR2 YNNKEL (reference sequence). V lost 1 base and J lost 4, with 7 bases in between. CDR3 loop: CASSQGTPYGYTF. The CDR3 coding sequence is TGTGCCAGCAGCCAAGGGACTCCCTATGGCTACACCTTC.

The table lists this clonotype with a count of one. This chain joins TRBV6-5 and TRBJ2-7; D unresolved. The CDR3 spans 16 residues. Between the trimmed V and J ends, which lost 0 bases and 1 base, there was a span of 13 bases. Germline assignment: CDR1 MNHEY and CDR2 SVGAGI. The CDR3 DNA follows: TGTGCCAGCAGTTACTCGGCTACAATCGGATCCTACGAGCAGTACTTC. This encodes CASSYSATIGSYEQYF.

The chain carries TRBV29-1 and TRBJ1-1; a weak D match, TRBD1 (5 bases). V lost 3 bases to trimming and J lost 5 bases, with 7 bases between them. The CDR3 sequence is 11 residues long. Germline values: CDR1 SQVTM, CDR2 ANQGSEA. The DNA for the CDR3 is TGCAGCGTTGAGGGGGGGACTGAAGCTTTCTTT. It translates to CSVEGGTEAFF.

This clonotype came up a few times. J is TRBJ2-4 and V is TRBV7-2; no clear D. This CDR3 is built from 12 residues. Per the germline V gene, CDR1 is SGHTA and CDR2 is FQGNSA. V shed 2 bases and J shed 9 bases, with 8 bases lying between them. CDR3 DNA: TGTGCCAGCAGCTTACAGGAGAGCATTCAGTACTTC. This codes for CASSLQESIQYF.

The chain couples TRBV5-1 to TRBJ1-2, with 9 positions matching TRBD1. The CDR3 is 15 residues long. Germline CDR1 SGHRS, CDR2 YFSETQ. Germline trimming cut 2 bases from V and 7 bases from J; bases unmatched to any gene: 9. The CDR3 loop reads CASSFETGQGRGYTF. The CDR3 DNA is TGCGCCAGCAGCTTCGAAACGGGACAGGGTCGTGGCTACACCTTC.

The chain is built from TRBV9 and TRBJ2-3; 8 nucleotides line up with TRBD2. The CDR3 contains 16 residues. Per the germline V gene, CDR1 is SGDLS and CDR2 is YYNGEE. V shed 1 base and J 7 bases; nucleotides not matched to a gene: 11. The CDR3 sequence: CASSVKTGTRENTQYF. The CDR3 DNA sequence: TGTGCCAGCAGCGTAAAGACCGGGACTAGGGAAAATACGCAGTATTTT.

The chain employs TRBV18 and TRBJ2-2; D uncertain. Trimming shortened V by 2 bases and J by 0 bases, and 16 bases separated the two germline ends. The germline gives CDR1 KGHSH, CDR2 LQKENI. This CDR3 has 18 amino acids. In DNA, the CDR3 is TGTGCCAGCTCACCATCGCTTAAGATTCAAACGAACACCGGGGAGCTGTTTTTT. This gives the protein CASSPSLKIQTNTGELFF.

The CDR3 coding sequence is TGTGCCATCAGTGAGTCGTACGGCCTGAACACTGAAGCTTTCTTT. Translating gives CAISESYGLNTEAFF. The chain links TRBV10-3 to TRBJ1-1; the D is unclear. Germline CDR1 reads ENHRY; CDR2 reads SYGVKD. V dropped 0 bases and J dropped 0 bases, with 8 bases sitting between them. The CDR3 loop spans 15 amino acids.

The V gene is TRBV7-6, the J gene TRBJ2-7, with 13 bases aligning to TRBD2. V trimming: 5 bases; J trimming: 2 bases; junction bases outside the gene matches: 6. This CDR3 comprises 16 residues. Germline CDR1 and CDR2: SGHVS and FNYEAQ. CDR3 nucleotide sequence: TGTGCCAGCAGCCCCCAACTAGCGGGAGGGACCTACGAGCAGTACTTC. The encoded protein is CASSPQLAGGTYEQYF. The complete variable domain, with remaining parts taken from reference TRBV7-6 and TRBJ2-7, reads GAGVSQSPRYKVTKRGQDVALRCDPISGHVSLYWYRQALGQGPEFLTYFNYEAQQDKSGLPNDRFSAERPEGSISTLTIQRTEQRDSAMYRCASSPQLAGGTYEQYFGPGTRLTVT.

The chain recombines TRBV29-1 with TRBJ2-7; TRBD2 aligns across 7 bases. V shed 7 bases, J shed 5 bases, and the junction held 11 bases outside the gene matches. Germline assignment: CDR1 SQVTM and CDR2 ANQGSEA. The CDR3 is made up of 13 amino acids. CDR3: CSASRPGGNEQYF. Here the CDR3 DNA reads TGCAGCGCGAGTCGCCCGGGGGGTAACGAGCAGTACTTC.

This chain connects TRBV3-1 to TRBJ2-5, with TRBD1 matching over 7 bases. CDR1 is LGHDT, CDR2 YNNKEL, per germline (reference sequence). Trimming took 4 bases from V and 1 from J; bases not matched to a gene: 6. The CDR3 runs to 15 residues. CDR3 region: CASSPDTGVQETQYF. CDR3 in DNA: TGTGCCAGCAGCCCCGATACAGGGGTCCAAGAGACCCAGTACTTC.

V is TRBV5-1 and J is TRBJ1-2; 11 bases line up with TRBD1. Per the germline V gene, CDR1 is SGHRS and CDR2 is YFSETQ. This CDR3 is 14 amino acids long. V dropped 1 base and J dropped 5; count of bases not matched to a gene: 1. The CDR3 nucleotides read TGCGCCAGCAGCTTGTGGGACAGGGGGTATGGCTACACCTTC. It codes for CASSLWDRGYGYTF. The full variable domain, with the rest looked up from reference TRBV5-1 and TRBJ1-2, is KAGVTQTPRYLIKTRGQQVTLSCSPISGHRSVSWYQQTPGQGLQFLFEYFSETQRNKGNFPGRFSGRQFSNSRSEMNVSTLELGDSALYLCASSLWDRGYGYTFGSGTRLTVV.

The CDR3 here is CASSSTSGGQPQHF. The CDR3 DNA reads TGTGCCAGCAGCTCCACCTCCGGGGGTCAGCCCCAGCATTTT. The chain joins TRBV7-3 to TRBJ1-5; TRBD1 is a possible D gene (5 bases). CDR1 and CDR2 (germline): SGHTA, FQGTGA. The V gene lost 4 bases and the J gene lost 6 bases, with 13 bases spanning the gap. The CDR3 runs 14 residues.

This chain links TRBV7-9 with TRBJ2-1; 12 nucleotides agree with TRBD2. The V and J ends lost 3 bases and 1 base, in that order; junction bases with no gene match: 4. Per the germline V gene, CDR1 is SEHNR and CDR2 is FQNEAQ (reference sequence). The CDR3 spans 17 residues. CDR3 in DNA: TGTGCCAGCAGCTTTCGACTAGCGGGAGTGTCCTACAATGAGCAGTTCTTC. Its protein product is CASSFRLAGVSYNEQFF.

This chain links TRBV25-1 with TRBJ2-5, with 7 bases aligning to TRBD1. The V segment lost 4 bases and the J segment 3 bases; nucleotides outside the gene matches: 8. From germline, CDR1 is MGHDK and CDR2 SYGVNS. This CDR3 region has 15 residues. The CDR3: CASSADRAREETQYF. As DNA, the CDR3 is TGTGCCAGCAGTGCCGACAGGGCACGGGAAGAGACCCAGTACTTC.

The chain carries TRBV7-9 and TRBJ1-5, with TRBD1 matching 7 bases. The CDR3 spans 14 residues. The ends lost 4 bases at V and 7 bases at J; junction bases unmatched: 7. Germline V gene lookup returns CDR1 SEHNR and CDR2 FQNEAQ (reference sequence). The CDR3 here is CASSSRDSRQPQHF. CDR3 DNA sequence: TGTGCCAGCAGCTCCCGGGACAGTCGGCAGCCCCAGCATTTT.

The chain joins TRBV28 to TRBJ1-3, with unresolved D. Trimming cost V 2 bases and J 1 base, with 9 bases left between them. Germline V lookup: CDR1 MDHEN, CDR2 SYDVKM. The CDR3 loop spans 15 amino acids. CDR3 region: CASSLLGYSGNTIYF. The DNA of the CDR3 is TGTGCCAGCAGTTTACTTGGGTATTCTGGAAACACCATATATTTT. Supplemented by reference TRBV28 and TRBJ1-3, the full variable domain reads DVKVTQSSRYLVKRTGEKVFLECVQDMDHENMFWYRQDPGLGLRLIYFSYDVKMKEKGDIPEGYSVSREKKERFSLILESASTNQTSMYLCASSLLGYSGNTIYFGEGSWLTVV.

V is TRBV30 and J is TRBJ1-2; tentative D call: TRBD1 (6 bases). Trimming took 3 bases from V and 7 from J, leaving 21 bases between them. Looked up from germline, CDR1 is GTSNPN and CDR2 is SVGIG (reference sequence). CDR3 size: 15 residues. The CDR3 sequence: CAWSGSGADRRGYTF. The DNA of the CDR3 is TGTGCCTGGAGCGGCTCGGGGGCGGATCGGCGTGGCTACACCTTC.

The chain employs TRBV9 and TRBJ2-1; 8 bases fit TRBD2. This CDR3 spans 16 amino acids. Per the germline V gene, CDR1 is SGDLS and CDR2 is YYNGEE. The V gene end was trimmed by 3 bases and the J gene end by 1 base; junction bases not matched to a gene: 6. The CDR3 spells CASSANSGMSYNEQFF. As DNA, the CDR3 is TGTGCCAGCAGCGCCAATAGCGGGATGTCCTACAATGAGCAGTTCTTC. Together with reference TRBV9 and TRBJ2-1, the CDR3 gives the full variable domain: DSGVTQTPKHLITATGQRVTLRCSPRSGDLSVYWYQQSLDQGLQFLIQYYNGEERAKGNILERFSAQQFPDLHSELNLSSLELGDSALYFCASSANSGMSYNEQFFGPGTRLTVL.

This clonotype has just one count. The chain carries TRBV5-4 and TRBJ1-2; 7 bases match TRBD1. Per germline, CDR1 SGHNT and CDR2 YYREEE (reference sequence). J gave up 4 bases and V 4 bases, and 4 bases lay outside the gene matches. This CDR3 has 13 residues. CDR3 in DNA: TGTGCCAGCAGCCGGGGACAGATCTATGGCTACACCTTC. It codes for CASSRGQIYGYTF. Full variable domain (outside the CDR3, taken from reference TRBV5-4 and TRBJ1-2): ETGVTQSPTHLIKTRGQQVTLRCSSQSGHNTVSWYQQALGQGPQFIFQYYREEENGRGNFPPRFSGLQFPNYSSELNVNALELDDSALYLCASSRGQIYGYTFGSGTRLTVV.

The V call is TRBV7-9, the J call TRBJ2-7, with TRBD1 matching 9 bases. Germline V CDR1 and CDR2: SEHNR, FQNEAQ (reference sequence). The V gene end was trimmed by 5 bases and the J gene end by 5 bases; junction bases not matched to a gene: 7. The CDR3 extends over 14 amino acids. CDR3 nucleotides: TGTGCCAGCAGCCAGGACAGGGGTGAGGACGAGCAGTACTTC. Protein product: CASSQDRGEDEQYF.

The J gene is TRBJ2-7, the V gene TRBV3-1, with TRBD1 identical over 7 bases. This CDR3 comprises 15 residues. Germline trimming cut 2 bases from V and 2 bases from J; bases unmatched to any gene: 6. In germline, CDR1 is LGHDT, CDR2 YNNKEL (reference sequence). The CDR3 DNA follows: TGTGCCAGCAGCCAAATGACAGGGTCGACCTACGAGCAGTACTTC. Translated: CASSQMTGSTYEQYF.

V usage is TRBV29-1 and J usage is TRBJ1-1; D ambiguous. Germline values: CDR1 SQVTM, CDR2 ANQGSEA. The germline V and J ends were trimmed by 7 bases and 5 bases, with 14 bases remaining between them. This CDR3 is 12 amino acids long. The CDR3 coding sequence is TGCAGCGCCGGAAGGGCATGGACTGAAGCTTTCTTT. This translates into CSAGRAWTEAFF.